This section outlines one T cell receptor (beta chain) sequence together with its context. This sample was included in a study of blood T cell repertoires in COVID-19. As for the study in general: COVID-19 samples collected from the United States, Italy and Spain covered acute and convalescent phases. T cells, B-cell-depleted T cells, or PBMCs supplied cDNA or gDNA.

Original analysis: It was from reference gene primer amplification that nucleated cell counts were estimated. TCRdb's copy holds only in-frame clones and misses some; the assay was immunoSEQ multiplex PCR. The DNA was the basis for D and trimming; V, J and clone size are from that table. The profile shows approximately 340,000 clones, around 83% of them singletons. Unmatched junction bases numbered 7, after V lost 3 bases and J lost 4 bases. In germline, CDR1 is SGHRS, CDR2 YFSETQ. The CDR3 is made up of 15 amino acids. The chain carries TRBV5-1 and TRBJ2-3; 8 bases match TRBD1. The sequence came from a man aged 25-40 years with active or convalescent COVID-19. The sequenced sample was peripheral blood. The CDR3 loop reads CASSYRTGLADTQYF. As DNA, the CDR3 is TGCGCCAGCAGCTACAGGACAGGGTTGGCAGATACGCAGTATTTT.